The T cell receptor beta chain described here comes from a study of blood T cell repertoires in COVID-19. Trimming left V 3 bases short and J 3 bases short, with 15 bases between. Germline CDR1 and CDR2: MGHRA and YSYEKL. This CDR3 is built from 15 residues. The protocol was immunoSEQ multiplex PCR, while the TCRdb copy is restricted to in-frame clones and leaves out a portion. The sample yields around 200,000 clones, more than 75% seen once. V and J are TRBV4-1 and TRBJ2-7, with a weak D call TRBD1 (5 bases). This TCR came from a man aged 35-49 years with active or convalescent COVID-19. Sequenced: peripheral blood. The DNA for the CDR3 is TGCGCCAGCAGCCAGCAAACCGACAGCTTCTACGAGCAGTACTTC. It is translated as CASSQQTDSFYEQYF.